Each of the 15 T cell receptor beta chains below was sequenced from the same sample in a study of T cells after yellow fever vaccination (dated by TCRdb to between 2018 and 2020). What this sample's treatment or condition label stands for: live attenuated yellow fever vaccine strain. The library was obtained by 5' RACE. Sequencing used an Illumina NovaSeq 6000. TCRdb ran its own pipeline on the public reads, namely fastp trimming at Q25 and MiXCR clone calling, and kept in-frame beta chains. Each entry is one CDR3 protein sequence, shown with its most common DNA and genes. This sample has about 220,000 distinct CDR3 sequences in its table, and more than 3% of those were observed once. The ten largest clones represent approximately 3.5% of the sample. The input for sequencing was CD4+ T cells sorted from PBMCs, taken 10 days after the yellow fever booster vaccination. Receptor source: a man between 18 and 35 years old who received the YFV17D yellow fever vaccine.

Ten or more counts support this clonotype. The chain is built from TRBV7-2 and TRBJ1-3; D is perhaps TRBD1 (6 bases). The length of the CDR3 is 16 residues. Germline lookup yields CDR1 SGHTA and CDR2 FQGNSA. V was cut by 1 base and J by 0 bases, with 10 bases left in between. The CDR3 is CASSLGGPASGNTIYF. CDR3 DNA: TGTGCCAGCAGCTTAGGGGGGCCCGCCTCTGGAAACACCATATATTTT.

This clonotype came up a few times. The chain combines TRBV18 with TRBJ1-6, with TRBD1 identical over 7 bases. CDR1 is KGHSH and CDR2 is LQKENI in the germline V gene. This CDR3 spans 15 amino acids. J lost 11 bases, V lost 4 bases, and 11 bases had no gene match. CDR3 residues: CASSQRQGQSAPLHF. DNA of the CDR3: TGTGCCAGCTCACAACGACAGGGCCAATCGGCACCCCTCCACTTT.

This clonotype was counted at least ten times. This chain connects TRBV6-2 or TRBV6-3 to TRBJ2-7, with 11 bases lining up with TRBD2. J gave up 0 bases and V 6 bases, and 7 bases lay outside the gene matches. From germline, CDR1 is MNHEY and CDR2 SVGEGT. This CDR3 contains 16 residues. The CDR3 region has the DNA TGTGCCAGCAGCCTAGCGGGGGGATTGATCTCCTACGAGCAGTACTTC. It yields the protein CASSLAGGLISYEQYF.

The chain couples TRBV5-1 to TRBJ2-2, with no clear D. The CDR3 length is 14 residues. V was clipped by 5 bases and J by 1 base, with 9 bases between them. From germline, CDR1 is SGHRS and CDR2 YFSETQ. The CDR3 nucleotides read TGCGCCAGCAGTTTACTGGTGAACACCGGGGAGCTGTTTTTT. This gives the protein CASSLLVNTGELFF.

This clonotype was observed a few times. The V and J genes are TRBV21-1 and TRBJ2-7; the table's D call of TRBD1 was not tested on the DNA. TRBV21-1 is flagged as a pseudogene. The CDR3 extends over 16 amino acids. CDR3 protein: CASSKWAPGQGFEQYV. The CDR3 DNA sequence: TGTGCCAGCAGCAAGTGGGCCCCGGGACAGGGGTTCGAGCAGTACGTC.

This clonotype came up a few times. The chain carries TRBV6-5 and TRBJ2-3, with 7 nucleotides matching TRBD2. Trimming removed 0 bases from V and 5 bases from J; junction bases left unmatched: 8. Germline V gene lookup returns CDR1 MNHEY and CDR2 SVGAGI. This CDR3 comprises 16 residues. CDR3: CASSYSRASGRDTQYF. CDR3 DNA sequence: TGTGCCAGCAGTTACTCGAGGGCTAGCGGAAGAGATACGCAGTATTTT.

This clonotype was seen at least ten times. The chain is built from TRBV21-1 and TRBJ2-1; no check of the table's D call, TRBD2, against the DNA was made. TRBV21-1 is given as a pseudogene. The CDR3 length is 20 residues. Here the CDR3 DNA reads TGTGCCAGCAGCAAAGGTGGGACTAGCGGGGGGTCTAGCTCCTACAATGAGCAGTTCTTC. It is translated as CASSKGGTSGGSSSYNEQFF.

This clonotype was seen repeatedly, ten times or more. The chain is built from TRBV15 and TRBJ2-2, with 7 bases that match TRBD2. With V trimmed by 2 bases and J by 2 bases, 8 bases remained unmatched. This CDR3 is built from 17 residues. Germline V gene sequence: CDR1 LNHNV, CDR2 YYDKDF (reference sequence). CDR3 nucleotide sequence: TGTGCCACCAGCAGAAGCCCTAGCGGAAGAAACACCGGGGAGCTGTTTTTT. Its translation is CATSRSPSGRNTGELFF.

The table lists this clonotype with many counts. The chain employs TRBV5-1 and TRBJ2-3; maybe TRBD1 (6 bases). With 7 bases removed from V and 4 bases from J, the gap between germline ends came to 22 bases. Per the germline V gene, CDR1 is SGHRS and CDR2 is YFSETQ. The CDR3 totals 16 residues. The CDR3 region has the DNA TGCGCCAGCTCACTACAGGGTACCCAACCAGCAGATACGCAGTATTTT. Amino acid sequence: CASSLQGTQPADTQYF.

In its sample, this clonotype was seen many times. This chain links TRBV7-2 with TRBJ1-6; TRBD1 might be the D (5 bases). The germline CDR1 and CDR2 sequences are SGHTA and FQGNSA. This CDR3 is 14 amino acids long. With 3 bases removed from V and 7 bases from J, the gap between germline ends came to 10 bases. CDR3 sequence (DNA): TGTGCCAGCAGCTTGTCCAGGGCCAATTCACCCCTCCACTTT. Translated: CASSLSRANSPLHF.

This clonotype was recorded many times. The chain links TRBV9 to TRBJ2-2; 9 nucleotides agree with TRBD1. The CDR3 has 17 residues. Germline V lookup: CDR1 SGDLS, CDR2 YYNGEE. Losses at the gene ends were 2 bases for V and 6 bases for J; bases not matched to a gene: 11. This chain's CDR3 is CASSVGTGPGRAGELFF. The CDR3 nucleotides read TGTGCCAGCAGCGTGGGGACAGGGCCGGGTAGGGCCGGGGAGCTGTTTTTT.

This clonotype was seen at least ten times. The chain is built from TRBV7-9 and TRBJ2-1; D uncertain. The CDR3 covers 11 residues. The ends were cut back, 2 bases at V and 8 bases at J, with 4 bases in the middle. Per germline, CDR1 SEHNR and CDR2 FQNEAQ (reference sequence). For the CDR3, the DNA is TGTGCCAGCAGCTTATTCCATGAGCAGTTCTTC. Its protein product is CASSLFHEQFF.

On this clonotype itself: One base away lies a much larger clone, so this may be a sequencing read error. The rearrangement uses TRBV6-5 and TRBJ2-1; the D gene could be TRBD1 or TRBD2 (6 bases each). Trimming cost V 2 bases and J 8 bases, with 16 bases left between them. The CDR3 runs to 15 residues. Germline loops: CDR1 MNHEY, CDR2 SVGAGI. CDR3 nucleotide sequence: TGTGCCAGCAGTTACGCTAGCGTGGGGGCACATGAGCAGTTCTTC. Translation gives CASSYASVGAHEQFF.

This clonotype has at least ten counts. The J gene is TRBJ1-2, the V gene TRBV15; 7 bases map to TRBD1. The length of the CDR3 is 14 residues. From germline, CDR1 is LNHNV and CDR2 YYDKDF (reference sequence). V lost 5 bases, J lost 8 bases, and 11 bases stayed unmatched. The CDR3 here is CATSARQGLWGYTF. The CDR3 DNA is TGTGCCACCAGCGCCCGACAGGGCCTGTGGGGCTACACCTTC.

This clonotype has a count of ten or more. V is TRBV24-1 and J is TRBJ1-2; perhaps TRBD1 as D (6 bases). CDR3 length equals 13 residues. With 3 bases removed from V and 5 bases from J, the gap between germline ends came to 9 bases. Germline V gives CDR1 KGHDR, CDR2 SFDVKD. The CDR3 protein is CATSDRTVYGYTF. For the CDR3, the DNA is TGTGCCACCAGTGATCGGACAGTATATGGCTACACCTTC.